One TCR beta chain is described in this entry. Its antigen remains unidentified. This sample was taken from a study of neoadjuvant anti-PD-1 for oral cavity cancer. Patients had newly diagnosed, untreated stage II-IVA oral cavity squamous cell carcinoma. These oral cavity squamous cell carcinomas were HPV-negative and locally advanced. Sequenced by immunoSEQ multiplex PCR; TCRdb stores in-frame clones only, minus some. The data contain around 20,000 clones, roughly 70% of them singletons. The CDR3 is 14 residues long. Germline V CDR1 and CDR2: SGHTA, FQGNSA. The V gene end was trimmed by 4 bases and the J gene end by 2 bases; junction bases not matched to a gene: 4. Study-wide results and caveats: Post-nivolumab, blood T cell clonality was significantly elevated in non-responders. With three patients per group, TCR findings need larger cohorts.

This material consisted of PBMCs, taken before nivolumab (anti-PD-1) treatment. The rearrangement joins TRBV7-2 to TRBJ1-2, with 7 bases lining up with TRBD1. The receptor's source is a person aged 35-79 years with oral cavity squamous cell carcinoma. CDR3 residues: CASSSRGLNYGYTF. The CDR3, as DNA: TGTGCCAGCAGCTCCAGGGGGTTGAACTATGGCTACACCTTC.